A selection of T cell receptor beta chains follows, all from one sample in a study of cytomegalovirus exposure and HLA in healthy donors. Only in-frame clones appear in the TCRdb table, and some are missing; sequencing was by immunoSEQ multiplex PCR. The table lists about 160,000 clones, approximately 78% of them singletons. The sequenced sample consisted of PBMCs. Receptors originate from a girl under 10 years old in good health and CMV-seropositive. The CDR3 runs from the conserved cysteine through the conserved F or W. Each record gives: clone size, V gene, J gene, CDR3 protein. Rows give clone size only sometimes, using once, few, many, or a class for an expanded clone.

-	TRBV18	TRBJ1-3	CASSPLYQISGNTIYF
-	TRBV6-5	TRBJ2-7	CASSLTSGTEQYF
once	TRBV30	TRBJ2-1	CAWSVYGRNEQFF
-	TRBV5-1	TRBJ1-5	CASSWGPDQPQHF
-	TRBV30	TRBJ1-2	CAWNAGTSGYTF
-	TRBV7-6	TRBJ2-7	CASSPWTGYEQYF
-	TRBV2	TRBJ2-2	CASYGGGGLYTGELFF
-	TRBV28	TRBJ1-5	CASSLGTGTFKPQHF
few	TRBV2	TRBJ2-1	CASSGQGGYNEQFF
-	TRBV29-1	TRBJ1-3	CSVEDTDSGNTIYF
-	TRBV29-1	TRBJ1-1	CSVRRGDMNTEAFF
few	TRBV5-4	TRBJ2-3	CASSPRLAGSTDTQYF
-	TRBV5-5	TRBJ2-5	CASSLGDSDETQYF
-	TRBV10-3	TRBJ2-7	CAISDYRVGTSGGAYEQYF
once	TRBV5-4	TRBJ1-2	CASSLVSANYGYTF
-	TRBV29-1	TRBJ2-7	CSVQTGDSYEQYF
-	TRBV19	TRBJ2-1	CASSIDGGRGNEQFF
-	TRBV5-1	TRBJ2-7	CASSFDSTSYEQYF
-	TRBV4-1	TRBJ2-3	CASSQQEQGAVDTQYF
-	TRBV7-9	TRBJ2-7	CASRDGQGSPYEQYF
-	TRBV19	TRBJ2-5	CASSRLAGAQETQYF
-	TRBV28	TRBJ2-7	CASSLGGTGGYEQYF
-	TRBV7-9	TRBJ1-4	CASSSGQPNPTNEKLFF
-	TRBV2	TRBJ2-5	CASSVDHRETQYF
-	TRBV6-4	TRBJ2-7	CASSPGTGSDEQYF
-	TRBV9	TRBJ1-2	CASSGTGLTNYGYTF